The 10 T cell receptor beta chains listed next were all sequenced from one sample in a study of CD8 T cells in ankylosing spondylitis. Each CDR3 protein is one row after TCRdb ran MiXCR on the 5' RACE reads. Of under 170,000 distinct CDR3 sequences listed, approximately 44% are singletons. Sequencing was performed on synovial fluid, either unsorted or a sorted T cell fraction (not recorded which). All receptors come from a male donor with ankylosing spondylitis.

The chain links TRBV11-2 to TRBJ2-1; 12 nucleotides align to TRBD2. The CDR3 loop spans 16 amino acids. The trim removed 1 base at V and 9 bases at J, leaving 7 bases unmatched. Germline CDR1 and CDR2: SGHAT and FQNNGV. DNA of the CDR3: TGTGCCAGCAGCTTAGTCCGGACTAGCGGGGATGGTGAGCAGTTCTTC. Protein product: CASSLVRTSGDGEQFF.

This chain joins TRBV6-1 and TRBJ2-6; D remains unclear. The CDR3 has 16 amino acids. Trimming took off 5 bases at V and 0 bases at J, with 11 bases between the two ends. CDR1 and CDR2 from the germline V gene are MNHNS and SASEGT. CDR3 in amino acids: CASSPPMISGANVLTF. The CDR3 coding sequence is TGTGCCAGCAGTCCCCCTATGATCTCTGGGGCCAACGTCCTGACTTTC.

Only a few counts were recorded for this clonotype. V and J are TRBV7-6 and TRBJ1-5; 9 nucleotides match TRBD1. The ends lost 5 bases at V and 7 bases at J; junction bases unmatched: 12. The CDR3 consists of 16 residues. Per the germline V gene, CDR1 is SGHVS and CDR2 is FNYEAQ. The CDR3 spells CASSPTRGTGNQPQHF. The CDR3 coding sequence is TGTGCCAGCAGCCCCACCCGTGGGACAGGGAACCAGCCCCAGCATTTT.

The chain is built from TRBV23-1 and TRBJ2-1; the match to TRBD2 covers 8 bases. TRBV23-1 is sorted into the ORF group, with uncertain function. V lost 4 bases to trimming and J lost 5 bases; unmatched junction nucleotides: 4. The CDR3 consists of 14 residues. CDR3: CASSRAGGHNEQFF. The CDR3 DNA reads TGCGCCAGCAGTCGTGCGGGAGGACACAATGAGCAGTTCTTC.

This clonotype occurred a few times. The chain has TRBV7-9 and TRBJ1-2, with D possibly being TRBD1 (5 bases). Germline V gene sequence: CDR1 SEHNR, CDR2 FQNEAQ (reference sequence). With 1 base removed from V and 3 bases from J, the gap between germline ends came to 12 bases. The CDR3 is made up of 15 amino acids. The CDR3 DNA reads as TGTGCCAGCAGCTTAGATCCCTGGGGGGACTATGGCTACACCTTC. Its translation: CASSLDPWGDYGYTF.

The V gene is TRBV28, the J gene TRBJ2-7; TRBD1 is a possible D gene (6 bases). Looked up from germline, CDR1 is MDHEN and CDR2 is SYDVKM. The CDR3 has 14 amino acids. V shed 4 bases and J shed 4 bases, with 14 bases lying between them. This CDR3 is CASSYRVPFYEQYF. The DNA of the CDR3 is TGTGCCAGCAGTTACAGGGTCCCCTTTTACGAGCAGTACTTC. The full variable domain, rest sourced from reference TRBV28 and TRBJ2-7, is DVKVTQSSRYLVKRTGEKVFLECVQDMDHENMFWYRQDPGLGLRLIYFSYDVKMKEKGDIPEGYSVSREKKERFSLILESASTNQTSMYLCASSYRVPFYEQYFGPGTRLTVT.

The CDR3 reads CASSQVIDRATLSSGNTIYF. The CDR3 bases are TGTGCCAGCAGCCAAGTCATCGACAGGGCAACTTTAAGCTCTGGAAACACCATATATTTT. This chain connects TRBV4-2 to TRBJ1-3; 7 bases map to TRBD1. Germline V gene lookup returns CDR1 LGHNA and CDR2 YNFKEQ. This CDR3 is 20 amino acids long. Germline trimming cut 1 base from V and 0 bases from J; bases unmatched to any gene: 15.

In its sample, this clonotype was seen many times. This sequence joins TRBV7-3 and TRBJ2-5, with 12 nucleotides matching TRBD2. The V segment lost 4 bases and the J segment 5 bases; nucleotides outside the gene matches: 5. Germline V gene sequence: CDR1 SGHTA, CDR2 FQGTGA. The CDR3 runs 15 residues. The CDR3 DNA is TGTGCCAGCAGCTCTACCGGGACTAGCGGGGAGACCCAGTACTTC. Translation gives CASSSTGTSGETQYF.

The genes are TRBV5-5 and TRBJ2-7; TRBD2 matches at 15 bases. Per germline, CDR1 SGHKS and CDR2 YYEKEE (reference sequence). V dropped 3 bases and J dropped 12; count of bases not matched to a gene: 7. The CDR3 totals 14 residues. This CDR3 is CASSWTSGRALRYF. In nucleotides, the CDR3 is TGTGCCAGCAGCTGGACTAGCGGGAGGGCCCTTCGGTACTTC.

The rearrangement links TRBV11-3 to TRBJ2-7; TRBD1 agrees at 8 bases. The CDR3 loop spans 16 amino acids. The germline CDR1 and CDR2 sequences are SGHNT and YENEEA. V was pared by 0 bases and J by 0 bases, with 4 bases of the junction left unmatched. The CDR3 DNA is TGTGCCAGCAGCTTAGATCCCGGGACAGGCTCCTACGAGCAGTACTTC. Its translation: CASSLDPGTGSYEQYF.